This T cell receptor (beta chain) was documented in a study of identical twins. MiXCR was run by TCRdb on the 5' RACE reads, yielding one entry per CDR3 protein. The data contain around 200,000 distinct CDR3 sequences, less than 10% of them seen just once; the ten biggest clones take up over 4.5%. V dropped 4 bases and J dropped 9; count of bases not matched to a gene: 6. The CDR3 is 14 residues long. Per the germline V gene, CDR1 is SGHRS and CDR2 is YFSETQ. The TCR was taken from a woman in her late teens or twenties in good health. The sample was memory (CD45RO+) T cells sorted from blood. This chain joins TRBV5-1 and TRBJ2-1; 11 bases agree with TRBD2. The CDR3 DNA is TGCGCCAGCAGCCCAATAGCGGGGGGGTTTGAGCAGTTCTTC. This gives the protein CASSPIAGGFEQFF.